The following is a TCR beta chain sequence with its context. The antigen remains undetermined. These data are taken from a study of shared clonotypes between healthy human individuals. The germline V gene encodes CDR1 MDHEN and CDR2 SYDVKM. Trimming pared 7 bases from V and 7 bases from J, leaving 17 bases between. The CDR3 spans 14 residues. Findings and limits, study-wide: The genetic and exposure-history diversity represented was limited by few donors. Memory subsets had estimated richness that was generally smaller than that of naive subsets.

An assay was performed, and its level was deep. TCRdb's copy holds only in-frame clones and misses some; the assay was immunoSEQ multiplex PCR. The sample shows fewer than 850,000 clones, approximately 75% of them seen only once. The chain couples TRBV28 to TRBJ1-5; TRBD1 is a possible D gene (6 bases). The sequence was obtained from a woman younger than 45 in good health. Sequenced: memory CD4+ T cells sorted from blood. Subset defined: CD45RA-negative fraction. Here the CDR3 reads CASNDRHSRQPQHF. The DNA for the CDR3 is TGTGCCAGCAATGACAGGCACAGCAGGCAGCCCCAGCATTTT.